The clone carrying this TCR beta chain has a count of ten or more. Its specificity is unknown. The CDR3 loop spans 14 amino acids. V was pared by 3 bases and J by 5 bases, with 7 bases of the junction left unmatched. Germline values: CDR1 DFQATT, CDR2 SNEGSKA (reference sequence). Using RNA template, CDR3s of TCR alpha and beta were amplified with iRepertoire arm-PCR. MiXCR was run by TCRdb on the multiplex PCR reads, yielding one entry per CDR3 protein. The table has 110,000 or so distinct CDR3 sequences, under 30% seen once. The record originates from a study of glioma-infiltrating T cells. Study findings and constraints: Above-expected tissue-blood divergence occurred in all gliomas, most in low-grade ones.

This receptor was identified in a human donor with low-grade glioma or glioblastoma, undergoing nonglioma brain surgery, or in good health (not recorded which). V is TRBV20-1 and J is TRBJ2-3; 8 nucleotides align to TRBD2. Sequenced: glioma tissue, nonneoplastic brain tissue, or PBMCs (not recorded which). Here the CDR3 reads CSASLRGGVDTQYF. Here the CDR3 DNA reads TGCAGTGCTAGCCTCCGGGGGGGCGTAGATACGCAGTATTTT.